What follows describes a single TCR beta chain. Its antigen is as yet unknown. The data belong to a study of OX40 agonist ivuxolimab in advanced cancers. The study, taken as a whole, reports: Among T cells, CD8+ cells averaged more expanded clones than CD4+ cells. Clonal expansion among partial responders at 0.1-3.0 mg/kg ranked near the lowest.

V lost 1 base and J lost 0, with 9 bases in between. Germline V gene data show CDR1 as MNHNS and CDR2 as SASEGT. This CDR3 has 16 residues. The assay was immunoSEQ multiplex PCR, and TCRdb's table has in-frame clones only and misses some. The data show 90,000 or so clones, 91% seen once. This chain connects TRBV6-1 to TRBJ2-2, with D possibly matching TRBD1 (5 bases). This TCR came from an adult with an advanced solid tumor such as melanoma, head and neck, liver or kidney cancer. The sequencing here drew on CD4+ or CD8+ T cells sorted from blood, taken in a trial of the OX40 agonist ivuxolimab. This chain's CDR3 is CASSEGGWTNTGELFF. The CDR3 nucleotides read TGTGCCAGCAGTGAAGGGGGCTGGACGAACACCGGGGAGCTGTTTTTT.